The 30 T cell receptor beta chains below were found in one sample sequenced in a study of blood T cell repertoires in COVID-19 (dated by TCRdb to 2020 to 2022). The receptor library was made with the immunoSEQ multiplex PCR assay. Drawn from immuneACCESS, this table holds only the in-frame rearrangements with V and J called that TCRdb kept. Clones are partly lost; checked studies trace under half to an unresolved V gene and leave the rest unexplained. The sample contains some 310,000 clones, almost 90% of them found a single time. The ten largest clones take up under 1.1% of the sample. Sequencing was done on a sample of peripheral blood. Receptors were obtained from a middle-aged woman with COVID-19, enrolled during active disease.

The chain has TRBV7-2 and TRBJ1-1; D might be TRBD1 (5 bases). Germline V gene lookup returns CDR1 SGHTA and CDR2 FQGNSA. Between the trimmed V and J ends, which lost 4 bases and 4 bases, there was a span of 10 bases. The CDR3 totals 13 residues. DNA for the CDR3: TGTGCCAGCAGCTCCCGCGGGGGCACTGAAGCTTTCTTT. Translation: CASSSRGGTEAFF.

The V and J genes are TRBV5-1 and TRBJ2-3, with TRBD2 matching over 12 bases. Germline CDR1 reads SGHRS; CDR2 reads YFSETQ. After removal of 4 bases from V and 2 bases from J, the junction contained 11 bases not matched to a gene. The CDR3 extends over 18 amino acids. The CDR3 bases are TGCGCCAGCAGCCCGGGTCTCACTAGCGGGGGGTACACAGATACGCAGTATTTT. This encodes CASSPGLTSGGYTDTQYF.

The rearrangement uses TRBV9 and TRBJ2-1; a possible D gene is TRBD2 (5 bases). Germline CDR1 SGDLS, CDR2 YYNGEE. The V and J ends lost 0 bases and 4 bases respectively, with 11 bases between them. The CDR3 contains 15 residues. CDR3 sequence reads: CASSVGSGDYNEQFF. CDR3 DNA: TGTGCCAGCAGCGTAGGCAGCGGAGATTACAATGAGCAGTTCTTC.

The J gene is TRBJ1-1, the V gene TRBV5-1, with 8 bases aligning to TRBD1. Germline V gives CDR1 SGHRS, CDR2 YFSETQ. The CDR3 spans 15 residues. The V and J ends lost 5 bases and 8 bases, in that order; junction bases with no gene match: 14. The CDR3: CASSDGQGQRIEAFF. The DNA for the CDR3 is TGCGCCAGCAGTGATGGACAGGGACAGAGAATCGAAGCTTTCTTT.

The V gene is TRBV28, the J gene TRBJ2-7; D is perhaps TRBD1 (5 bases). This CDR3 region has 15 residues. Trimming took off 3 bases at V and 5 bases at J, with 17 bases between the two ends. From germline, CDR1 is MDHEN and CDR2 SYDVKM. The CDR3 region is CASSLSPQGFNEQYF. The CDR3 region has the DNA TGTGCCAGCAGTTTGTCCCCCCAGGGTTTCAACGAGCAGTACTTC.

The V and J genes are TRBV28 and TRBJ2-7, with D maybe TRBD1 (5 bases). Looked up from germline, CDR1 is MDHEN and CDR2 is SYDVKM. Trimming cost V 6 bases and J 3 bases, with 12 bases left between them. This CDR3 contains 13 residues. DNA for the CDR3: TGTGCCAGCAGCCTTCAGGGTTTCTACGAGCAGTACTTC. It specifies CASSLQGFYEQYF. Complete variable domain (other parts from reference TRBV28 and TRBJ2-7): DVKVTQSSRYLVKRTGEKVFLECVQDMDHENMFWYRQDPGLGLRLIYFSYDVKMKEKGDIPEGYSVSREKKERFSLILESASTNQTSMYLCASSLQGFYEQYFGPGTRLTVT.

The chain couples TRBV27 to TRBJ2-7; 7 nucleotides match TRBD2. This CDR3 is 15 amino acids long. V gave up 6 bases and J gave up 3 bases; unmatched junction bases: 11. CDR1 MNHEY and CDR2 SMNVEV come from the germline V gene (reference sequence). This CDR3 is CASSSRASGYYEQYF. The CDR3 bases are TGTGCCAGCAGCTCTCGAGCTAGCGGTTACTACGAGCAGTACTTC.

The chain links TRBV5-1 to TRBJ1-1, with 9 nucleotides matching TRBD1. This CDR3 region has 15 residues. J lost 8 bases, V lost 1 base, and 9 bases had no gene match. Germline V gene lookup returns CDR1 SGHRS and CDR2 YFSETQ. The DNA for the CDR3 is TGCGCCAGCAGCTTGACCGCTGGGACAGGGATAGAAGCTTTCTTT. This translates into CASSLTAGTGIEAFF.

The rearrangement joins TRBV6-6 to TRBJ2-7, with TRBD1 matching 10 bases. The CDR3 extends over 16 amino acids. Germline assignment: CDR1 MNHNY and CDR2 SVGAGI (reference sequence). V trimming: 2 bases; J trimming: 9 bases; junction bases outside the gene matches: 13. Here the CDR3 reads CASSYTDPGQGLVQYF. CDR3 coding DNA: TGTGCCAGCAGTTACACCGATCCGGGACAGGGGCTAGTGCAGTACTTC.

The gene calls are TRBV5-4 and TRBJ2-3, with D perhaps TRBD1 (6 bases). V lost 4 bases and J 4 bases, leaving 22 bases between the germline ends. Germline V lookup: CDR1 SGHNT, CDR2 YYREEE (reference sequence). CDR3 length: 17 residues. In nucleotides, the CDR3 is TGTGCCAGCAGCCCCAGGGTTGGGGGCGGAAGGGCAGATACGCAGTATTTT. Encoded protein: CASSPRVGGGRADTQYF.

The chain couples TRBV9 to TRBJ2-2; a possible D gene is TRBD2 (5 bases). Germline V CDR1 and CDR2: SGDLS, YYNGEE. CDR3 length: 17 residues. The ends were cut back, 1 base at V and 1 base at J, with 14 bases in the middle. The CDR3 nucleotides read TGTGCCAGCAGCGTATCCATCCGGGGAATGAACACCGGGGAGCTGTTTTTT. The encoded protein is CASSVSIRGMNTGELFF.

The rearrangement uses TRBV7-3 and TRBJ2-1, with 9 bases that match TRBD2. Per germline, CDR1 SGHTA and CDR2 FQGTGA. The junction had 10 bases not matched to a gene; V was cut back by 2 bases and J by 8 bases. The CDR3 consists of 16 residues. CDR3: CASSLSVVASGDEQFF. The CDR3 DNA reads TGTGCCAGCAGCTTATCGGTCGTTGCTAGCGGGGATGAGCAGTTCTTC.

The V call is TRBV19, the J call TRBJ1-1, with a tentative D call TRBD1 (5 bases). Germline V CDR1 and CDR2: LNHDA, SQIVND (reference sequence). The CDR3 totals 14 residues. The V end was cut by 3 bases, the J end by 4 bases, with 12 bases between. The CDR3 protein is CASSMNGGGTEAFF. The CDR3 DNA reads as TGTGCCAGTAGTATGAATGGGGGGGGCACTGAAGCTTTCTTT.

This chain connects TRBV4-2 to TRBJ1-5; 8 bases fit TRBD1. Unmatched junction bases numbered 6, after V lost 0 bases and J lost 5 bases. From germline, CDR1 is LGHNA and CDR2 YNFKEQ. The CDR3 length is 16 residues. The CDR3 DNA sequence: TGTGCCAGCAGCCAAGAAGGAGGCAGGGGGCATCAGCCCCAGCATTTT. Protein sequence: CASSQEGGRGHQPQHF.

A single count supports this clone. J is TRBJ2-3 and V is TRBV14; D not certain. There are 15 residues in the CDR3. V lost 1 base and J lost 0, with 8 bases in between. Germline V CDR1 and CDR2: SGHDN, FVKESK. This chain's CDR3 is CASSQAPTSTDTQYF. In nucleotides, the CDR3 is TGTGCCAGCAGCCAAGCTCCGACTAGCACAGATACGCAGTATTTT.

The genes are TRBV18 and TRBJ2-5; TRBD2 might be the D (5 bases). The length of the CDR3 is 15 residues. V lost 3 bases and J 1 base, leaving 12 bases between the germline ends. CDR1 KGHSH and CDR2 LQKENI come from the germline V gene. The DNA for the CDR3 is TGTGCCAGCTCACCGCCAGGAGGACGCCAAGAGACCCAGTACTTC. Protein product: CASSPPGGRQETQYF.

The gene calls are TRBV7-9 and TRBJ2-1; 11 bases map to TRBD2. Germline-derived CDR1 and CDR2 are SEHNR and FQNEAQ (reference sequence). Trimming removed 7 bases from V and 9 bases from J; junction bases left unmatched: 11. This CDR3 has 15 amino acids. CDR3 region: CASTSTSGNSGEQFF. Written as DNA, the CDR3 is TGTGCCAGCACCTCGACTAGCGGGAATTCGGGTGAGCAGTTCTTC.

The chain is built from TRBV6-2 or TRBV6-3 and TRBJ2-1; D is ambiguous. This CDR3 has 14 residues. Deletions cut 2 bases from V and 6 bases from J, with 11 bases between. Germline V gene data show CDR1 as MNHEY and CDR2 as SVGEGT. This CDR3 reads CASSYDGGINEQFF. The CDR3 DNA reads TGTGCCAGCAGTTACGATGGCGGAATCAATGAGCAGTTCTTC.

The V and J genes are TRBV27 and TRBJ2-1; 7 bases are a match to TRBD2. This CDR3 region has 15 residues. CDR1 is MNHEY, CDR2 SMNVEV, per germline (reference sequence). The V and J ends lost 4 bases and 5 bases, in that order; junction bases with no gene match: 8. Written as DNA, the CDR3 is TGTGCCAGCAGTTCTCAGACTAGCAGGGACAATGAGCAGTTCTTC. Its translation: CASSSQTSRDNEQFF.

This clone was recorded only once. The rearrangement uses TRBV2 and TRBJ1-1, with 9 nucleotides matching TRBD1. Germline V gives CDR1 SNHLY, CDR2 FYNNEI. This CDR3 region has 14 residues. V shed 6 bases and J 1 base; nucleotides not matched to a gene: 3. The DNA of the CDR3 is TGTGCCAGCAGGGACAGGGGAAGGAACACTGAAGCTTTCTTT. Protein product: CASRDRGRNTEAFF.

This rearrangement joins TRBV9 to TRBJ1-2, with 10 nucleotides matching TRBD1. This CDR3 is 14 amino acids long. Trimming removed 3 bases from V and 4 bases from J; junction bases left unmatched: 3. CDR1 and CDR2 (germline): SGDLS, YYNGEE. Here the CDR3 DNA reads TGTGCCAGCAGCGCGACAGGGGGCGGCTATGGCTACACCTTC. This gives the protein CASSATGGGYGYTF.

The CDR3 reads CASSAGTPSYNEQFF. CDR3 sequence (DNA): TGTGCCAGTAGTGCCGGGACACCCTCCTACAATGAGCAGTTCTTC. The chain has TRBV19 and TRBJ2-1; weak D call: TRBD1 (6 bases). Trimming cost V 5 bases and J 0 bases, with 11 bases left between them. The germline CDR1 and CDR2 sequences are LNHDA and SQIVND (reference sequence). CDR3 length: 15 amino acids.

This clone was counted once. The chain is built from TRBV30 and TRBJ1-1, with unresolved D. The CDR3 totals 14 residues. Germline CDR1 is GTSNPN and CDR2 is SVGIG (reference sequence). Trimming took 5 bases from V and 1 from J, leaving 14 bases between them. CDR3 residues: CAWGSIGKNTEAFF. In nucleotides, the CDR3 is TGTGCCTGGGGTTCGATCGGGAAGAACACTGAAGCTTTCTTT. The complete variable domain, with remaining parts taken from reference TRBV30 and TRBJ1-1, reads SQTIHQWPATLVQPVGSPLSLECTVEGTSNPNLYWYRQAAGRGLQLLFYSVGIGQISSEVPQNLSASRPQDRQFILSSKKLLLSDSGFYLCAWGSIGKNTEAFFGQGTRLTVV.

CDR3 sequence (DNA): TGTGCCAGCAGCCCCCGGGACAGGCGCACAGATACGCAGTATTTT. Translated: CASSPRDRRTDTQYF. The chain has TRBV11-2 and TRBJ2-3; 8 nucleotides align to TRBD1. Unmatched junction bases numbered 5, after V lost 5 bases and J lost 1 base. Germline V CDR1 and CDR2: SGHAT, FQNNGV. The CDR3 contains 15 residues.

The chain employs TRBV6-5 and TRBJ2-7; 9 nucleotides align to TRBD1. From germline, CDR1 is MNHEY and CDR2 SVGAGI. The V and J ends lost 7 bases and 0 bases, in that order; junction bases with no gene match: 7. There are 15 residues in the CDR3. CDR3 residues: CASTYGGQGSYEQYF. CDR3 DNA sequence: TGTGCCAGCACCTACGGGGGACAGGGCTCCTACGAGCAGTACTTC.

This chain uses TRBV19 with TRBJ1-1, with D possibly being TRBD1 (6 bases). With 4 bases removed from V and 4 bases from J, the gap between germline ends came to 16 bases. This CDR3 region has 15 residues. Germline CDR1 is LNHDA and CDR2 is SQIVND (reference sequence). The CDR3 DNA sequence: TGTGCCAGTAGTACTTCGACAGGAGCCCGCACTGAAGCTTTCTTT. Residues: CASSTSTGARTEAFF.

This clone was counted a few times. At one end, the junction sequence differs from germline, possibly due to a read error. V usage is TRBV7-2 and J usage is TRBJ1-2; TRBD1 matches 9 bases. This CDR3 comprises 17 residues. The germline V gene has CDR1 SGHTA and CDR2 FQGNSA. CDR3 sequence: CASSVATLTGGYYGYTF. The CDR3 region has the DNA TGTGCCAGCAGCGTAGCAACCCTGACAGGGGGGTACTATGGCTACACCTTC.

V usage is TRBV19 and J usage is TRBJ2-1; TRBD2 agrees at 7 bases. Germline loops: CDR1 LNHDA, CDR2 SQIVND (reference sequence). The CDR3 length is 17 residues. V gave up 2 bases and J gave up 7 bases; unmatched junction bases: 14. In nucleotides, the CDR3 is TGTGCCAGTAGTATAACGATGGGGGGGTCCTTAGGGAATGAGCAGTTCTTC. It specifies CASSITMGGSLGNEQFF.

The chain employs TRBV5-1 and TRBJ1-6, with D perhaps matching TRBD1 (6 bases). V shed 0 bases and J shed 8 bases, with 6 bases lying between them. The germline CDR1 and CDR2 sequences are SGHRS and YFSETQ. The CDR3 loop spans 13 amino acids. CDR3 protein: CASSLDRDSPLHF. The CDR3 DNA reads TGCGCCAGCAGCTTGGACAGGGATTCACCCCTCCACTTT.

The CDR3 loop is CASSGGQGYGYTF. The CDR3 coding sequence is TGTGCCAGCTCGGGGGGACAGGGGTATGGCTACACCTTC. The rearrangement uses TRBV18 and TRBJ1-2; 10 bases are a match to TRBD1. V was clipped by 6 bases and J by 5 bases; unmatched bases: 3. The CDR3 runs to 13 residues. The germline V gene encodes CDR1 KGHSH and CDR2 LQKENI. Variable domain in full (rest from reference TRBV18 and TRBJ1-2): NAGVMQNPRHLVRRRGQEARLRCSPMKGHSHVYWYRQLPEEGLKFMVYLQKENIIDESGMPKERFSAEFPKEGPSILRIQQVVRGDSAAYFCASSGGQGYGYTFGSGTRLTVV.